Below are 21 T cell receptor beta chains sequenced from a single sample in a study of OX40 agonist ivuxolimab in advanced cancers. Sequencing was performed with immunoSEQ multiplex PCR; in TCRdb, only in-frame clones are kept and a portion is missing. The sample has approximately 120,000 clones, 85% to 95% seen once. Material: CD4+ or CD8+ T cells sorted from blood, obtained in a trial of the OX40 agonist ivuxolimab. The receptors stem from an adult with an advanced solid tumor such as melanoma, head and neck, liver or kidney cancer.

Only a few counts were recorded for this clone. The rearrangement uses TRBV30 and TRBJ2-1; 10 positions agree with TRBD2. Germline loops: CDR1 GTSNPN, CDR2 SVGIG (reference sequence). With V trimmed by 4 bases and J by 4 bases, 13 bases remained unmatched. The CDR3 is 17 amino acids. CDR3 in amino acids: CAWTNPGLAAGYNEQFF. The CDR3 nucleotides are TGTGCCTGGACTAACCCCGGACTAGCGGCGGGTTACAATGAGCAGTTCTTC. The full variable domain, completed using reference TRBV30 and TRBJ2-1, is SQTIHQWPATLVQPVGSPLSLECTVEGTSNPNLYWYRQAAGRGLQLLFYSVGIGQISSEVPQNLSASRPQDRQFILSSKKLLLSDSGFYLCAWTNPGLAAGYNEQFFGPGTRLTVL.

This sequence joins TRBV2 and TRBJ2-1, with 12 bases matching TRBD2. CDR1 is SNHLY, CDR2 FYNNEI, per germline. The CDR3 sequence is 16 residues long. Trimming removed 5 bases from V and 4 bases from J; junction bases left unmatched: 6. The CDR3 DNA is TGTGCCAGCAGTTCGCTAGCGGGAGGGCCGTACAATGAGCAGTTCTTC. It yields the protein CASSSLAGGPYNEQFF.

This clone showed up just once. The V gene is TRBV27, the J gene TRBJ1-4; 9 nucleotides match TRBD1. The CDR3 loop spans 16 amino acids. Germline CDR1 and CDR2: MNHEY and SMNVEV (reference sequence). V lost 5 bases and J lost 8; bases outside the gene matches: 12. The CDR3 is CASSGPTGGVKEKLFF. Written as DNA, the CDR3 is TGTGCCAGCAGTGGCCCTACAGGGGGCGTGAAGGAAAAACTGTTTTTT.

V usage is TRBV5-1 and J usage is TRBJ2-1, with TRBD2 matching 10 bases. Per germline, CDR1 SGHRS and CDR2 YFSETQ. The CDR3 is 18 amino acids. V lost 0 bases and J lost 0; bases outside the gene matches: 6. CDR3 nucleotide sequence: TGCGCCAGCAGCTTGGCGCTAGCGGGAGTTTCCTCCTACAATGAGCAGTTCTTC. Translation: CASSLALAGVSSYNEQFF. Combining the CDR3 with reference TRBV5-1 and TRBJ2-1 gives the whole variable domain KAGVTQTPRYLIKTRGQQVTLSCSPISGHRSVSWYQQTPGQGLQFLFEYFSETQRNKGNFPGRFSGRQFSNSRSEMNVSTLELGDSALYLCASSLALAGVSSYNEQFFGPGTRLTVL.

This chain's CDR3 is CASSSAGADGNEQFF. For the CDR3, the DNA is TGTGCCAGCAGCTCGGCGGGAGCTGATGGCAATGAGCAGTTCTTC. The rearrangement uses TRBV11-2 and TRBJ2-1, with 7 bases identical to TRBD2. The CDR3 has 15 amino acids. V lost 4 bases and J lost 6; bases outside the gene matches: 9. Germline CDR1 and CDR2: SGHAT and FQNNGV.

V and J are TRBV7-2 and TRBJ2-7; D remains ambiguous. CDR1 and CDR2 from the germline V gene are SGHTA and FQGNSA. Trimming removed 1 base at V and 2 bases at J, with 9 bases between. This CDR3 is 14 amino acids long. The CDR3 region is CASSLGGSAYEQYF. The CDR3 DNA follows: TGTGCCAGCAGCTTAGGTGGCAGCGCCTACGAGCAGTACTTC.

The gene calls are TRBV27 and TRBJ2-1; D gene uncertain. The CDR3 has 14 residues. Germline V lookup: CDR1 MNHEY, CDR2 SMNVEV (reference sequence). Trimming removed 7 bases at V and 0 bases at J, with 10 bases between. This CDR3 is CASTSLASYNEQFF. In nucleotides, the CDR3 is TGTGCCAGCACATCTCTCGCCTCCTACAATGAGCAGTTCTTC.

This chain joins TRBV19 and TRBJ2-3, with a tentative D call TRBD2 (6 bases). V dropped 2 bases and J dropped 4 bases, with 10 bases sitting between them. CDR1 LNHDA and CDR2 SQIVND come from the germline V gene (reference sequence). The CDR3 contains 14 residues. The CDR3 sequence is CASSIQLAPDTQYF. The CDR3 coding sequence is TGTGCCAGTAGTATACAACTAGCTCCAGATACGCAGTATTTT.

J is TRBJ2-4 and V is TRBV10-3; the match to TRBD2 covers 7 bases. Germline V gene data show CDR1 as ENHRY and CDR2 as SYGVKD. With V trimmed by 0 bases and J by 3 bases, 8 bases remained unmatched. The length of the CDR3 is 17 residues. In DNA form, the CDR3 reads TGTGCCATCAGTGAGTCTGGGCGGGAGTTGGGCAAAAACATTCAGTACTTC. It yields the protein CAISESGRELGKNIQYF.

The chain couples TRBV9 to TRBJ2-3; 9 bases line up with TRBD2. CDR3 length: 18 amino acids. CDR1 is SGDLS and CDR2 is YYNGEE in the germline V gene. The V and J ends lost 2 bases and 5 bases, in that order; junction bases with no gene match: 15. CDR3 amino acids: CASSVFGTSSLREDTQYF. CDR3 sequence (DNA): TGTGCCAGCAGCGTTTTCGGGACTAGCAGCCTCAGGGAAGATACGCAGTATTTT.

This clone came up once. This sequence joins TRBV7-2 and TRBJ2-1, with 8 bases aligning to TRBD2. Germline CDR1 is SGHTA and CDR2 is FQGNSA. Trimming at V came to 3 bases and at J to 1 base, leaving 2 bases not matched to a gene. The CDR3 covers 15 residues. CDR3 in DNA: TGTGCCAGCAGCTTTAGCGGGAATTCCTACAATGAGCAGTTCTTC. Protein sequence: CASSFSGNSYNEQFF.

This chain links TRBV5-1 with TRBJ1-3; tentatively, D is TRBD1 (6 bases). Trimming removed 2 bases from V and 0 bases from J, with 15 bases in between. Germline V gene sequence: CDR1 SGHRS, CDR2 YFSETQ. CDR3 length: 17 amino acids. The CDR3 DNA is TGCGCCAGCAGCTTATCCTCCTTGGACAGCTCTGGAAACACCATATATTTT. It translates to CASSLSSLDSSGNTIYF.

The chain employs TRBV6-6 and TRBJ2-7; 7 nucleotides line up with TRBD2. This CDR3 is 13 amino acids long. Germline values: CDR1 MNHNY, CDR2 SVGAGI (reference sequence). With V trimmed by 5 bases and J by 7 bases, 8 bases remained unmatched. The CDR3 coding sequence is TGTGCCAGCAGTCCAGGGACTACTAAAGAGCAGTACTTC. Translated, it gives CASSPGTTKEQYF.

The CDR3 DNA follows: TGTGCTAGTGGTTTTACAGGGGATGGGTATGGCTACACCTTC. It encodes CASGFTGDGYGYTF. This chain uses TRBV12-5 with TRBJ1-2, with 7 bases matching TRBD1. J was trimmed by 5 bases and V by 3 bases; bases with no gene match: 6. The CDR3 has 14 residues. Germline CDR1 is LGHNT and CDR2 is FRNRAP. The full variable domain, rest sourced from reference TRBV12-5 and TRBJ1-2, is DARVTQTPRHKVTEMGQEVTMRCQPILGHNTVFWYRQTMMQGLELLAYFRNRAPLDDSGMPKDRFSAEMPDATLATLKIQPSEPRDSAVYFCASGFTGDGYGYTFGSGTRLTVV.

The chain uses TRBV6-5 and TRBJ2-7, with D possibly called TRBD1 or TRBD2 (5 bases each). There are 15 residues in the CDR3. The V and J ends lost 7 bases and 0 bases respectively, with 16 bases between them. From germline, CDR1 is MNHEY and CDR2 SVGAGI. CDR3 in DNA: TGTGCCAGCAAATATGGGACGCTAGACTCCTACGAGCAGTACTTC. It codes for CASKYGTLDSYEQYF.

The chain uses TRBV27 and TRBJ1-5; D gene uncertain. The CDR3 sequence is 14 residues long. Germline loops: CDR1 MNHEY, CDR2 SMNVEV (reference sequence). The V end was cut by 5 bases, the J end by 3 bases, with 11 bases between. The CDR3 reads CASSPTVLNQPQHF. As DNA, the CDR3 is TGTGCCAGCAGTCCTACAGTCCTCAATCAGCCCCAGCATTTT.

This clone is a singleton in its sample. This sequence joins TRBV18 and TRBJ2-1; 7 nucleotides line up with TRBD2. The CDR3 is made up of 15 amino acids. V shed 4 bases and J 0 bases; nucleotides not matched to a gene: 3. The V gene's germline CDR1 is KGHSH and CDR2 LQKENI. The DNA for the CDR3 is TGTGCCAGCTCACGCGGGAGCTACTCCTACAATGAGCAGTTCTTC. Its translation: CASSRGSYSYNEQFF.

The rearrangement links TRBV7-2 to TRBJ2-3; 8 bases are a match to TRBD2. The CDR3 has 17 residues. V was pared by 3 bases and J by 5 bases, with 13 bases of the junction left unmatched. The germline CDR1 and CDR2 sequences are SGHTA and FQGNSA. The CDR3 DNA reads TGTGCCAGCAGCTTTCTAGCGATAGCGGGAAGTGGAGATACGCAGTATTTT. Amino acid sequence: CASSFLAIAGSGDTQYF.

The chain is built from TRBV9 and TRBJ1-3; D possibly corresponds to TRBD1 (5 bases). The CDR3 covers 15 residues. Trimming took 4 bases from V and 0 from J, leaving 11 bases between them. The germline gives CDR1 SGDLS, CDR2 YYNGEE. This CDR3 reads CASSSDSSSGNTIYF. In DNA, the CDR3 is TGTGCCAGCAGCTCCGACAGCAGCTCTGGAAACACCATATATTTT. The full variable domain, rest sourced from reference TRBV9 and TRBJ1-3, is DSGVTQTPKHLITATGQRVTLRCSPRSGDLSVYWYQQSLDQGLQFLIQYYNGEERAKGNILERFSAQQFPDLHSELNLSSLELGDSALYFCASSSDSSSGNTIYFGEGSWLTVV.

The chain combines TRBV7-3 with TRBJ2-7; D is ambiguous. The CDR3 runs to 12 residues. Per the germline V gene, CDR1 is SGHTA and CDR2 is FQGTGA. V was cut by 5 bases and J by 2 bases, with 7 bases left in between. CDR3 protein: CASSPDTYEQYF. CDR3 bases: TGTGCCAGCAGCCCAGACACCTACGAGCAGTACTTC.

This clone was detected once. This chain connects TRBV5-1 to TRBJ2-4; weak D call: TRBD1 (5 bases). Germline lookup yields CDR1 SGHRS and CDR2 YFSETQ. The CDR3 is 16 amino acids. The V and J ends lost 3 bases and 1 base respectively, with 14 bases between them. CDR3 amino acids: CASSSDSSHAKNIQYF. The CDR3 DNA is TGCGCCAGCAGCTCCGACAGCTCCCATGCCAAAAACATTCAGTACTTC. The variable domain in full, with the rest retrieved from reference TRBV5-1 and TRBJ2-4, is KAGVTQTPRYLIKTRGQQVTLSCSPISGHRSVSWYQQTPGQGLQFLFEYFSETQRNKGNFPGRFSGRQFSNSRSEMNVSTLELGDSALYLCASSSDSSHAKNIQYFGAGTRLSVL.